This T cell receptor beta chain was retrieved from a study of blood T cells in healthy people across ages. Notes on this clonotype: No antigen is known for it. Relative to the germline gene, one junction end is altered; a read error may explain this.

The CDR3 runs to 18 residues. Germline V gene lookup returns CDR1 SGHTA and CDR2 FQGNSA. Points from the study as a whole: Versus aged donors, long-lived donors had higher diversity and more naive CD4+ cells.

Alongside a J-beta primer mix, a sample-barcoded 5' primer served in a second PCR lasting about 7 to 11 cycles. TCRdb redid the calling of the 5' RACE reads with MiXCR, one entry per CDR3 protein. Of 1.5 million to 2 million distinct CDR3 sequences listed, 25% to 30% are singletons. This TCR derives from a woman aged 25 to 39 in good health. The specimen was blood. The V gene is TRBV7-2, the J gene TRBJ2-1, with D possibly TRBD2 on 5 matching bases. CDR3 region: CASSLVGFRAGKGDEQFF. The CDR3 DNA reads TGTGCCAGCAGTTTAGTAGGTTTTAGGGCGGGTAAGGGCGATGAGCAGTTCTTC.